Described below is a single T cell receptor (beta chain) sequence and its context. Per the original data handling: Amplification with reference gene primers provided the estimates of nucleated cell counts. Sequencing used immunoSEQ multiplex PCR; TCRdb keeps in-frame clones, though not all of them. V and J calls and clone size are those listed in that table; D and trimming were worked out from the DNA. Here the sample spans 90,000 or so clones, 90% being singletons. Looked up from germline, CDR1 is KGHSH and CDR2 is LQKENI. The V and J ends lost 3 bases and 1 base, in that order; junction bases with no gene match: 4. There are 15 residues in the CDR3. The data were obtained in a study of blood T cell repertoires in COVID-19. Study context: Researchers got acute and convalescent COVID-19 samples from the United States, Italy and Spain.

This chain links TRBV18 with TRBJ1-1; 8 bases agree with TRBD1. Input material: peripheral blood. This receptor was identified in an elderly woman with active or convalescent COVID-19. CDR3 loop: CASSPQQGANTEAFF. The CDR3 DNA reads TGTGCCAGCTCACCGCAGCAGGGGGCGAACACTGAAGCTTTCTTT.